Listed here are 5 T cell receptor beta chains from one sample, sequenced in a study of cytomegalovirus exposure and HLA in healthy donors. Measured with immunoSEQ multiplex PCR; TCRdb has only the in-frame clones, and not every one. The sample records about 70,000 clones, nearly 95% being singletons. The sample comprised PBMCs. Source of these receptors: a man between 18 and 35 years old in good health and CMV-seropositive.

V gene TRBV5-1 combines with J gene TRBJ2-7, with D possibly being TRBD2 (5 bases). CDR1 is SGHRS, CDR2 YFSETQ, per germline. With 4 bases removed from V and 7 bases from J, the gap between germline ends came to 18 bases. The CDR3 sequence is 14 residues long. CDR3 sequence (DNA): TGCGCCAGCAGCCCCCTAGCCACACCGAGGGAGCAGTACTTC. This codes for CASSPLATPREQYF. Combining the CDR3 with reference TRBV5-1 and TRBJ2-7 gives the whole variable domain KAGVTQTPRYLIKTRGQQVTLSCSPISGHRSVSWYQQTPGQGLQFLFEYFSETQRNKGNFPGRFSGRQFSNSRSEMNVSTLELGDSALYLCASSPLATPREQYFGPGTRLTVT.

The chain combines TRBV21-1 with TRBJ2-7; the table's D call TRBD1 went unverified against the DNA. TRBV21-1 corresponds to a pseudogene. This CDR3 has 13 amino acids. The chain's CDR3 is CASRPPGYYEQYF. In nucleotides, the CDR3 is TGTGCCAGCAGGCCCCCAGGATACTACGAGCAGTACTTC.

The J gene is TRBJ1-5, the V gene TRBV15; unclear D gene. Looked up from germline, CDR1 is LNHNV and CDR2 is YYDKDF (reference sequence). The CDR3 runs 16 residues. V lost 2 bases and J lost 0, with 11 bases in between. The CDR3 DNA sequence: TGTGCCACCAGCAGACGCTCCGGACTTAGCAATCAGCCCCAGCATTTT. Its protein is CATSRRSGLSNQPQHF. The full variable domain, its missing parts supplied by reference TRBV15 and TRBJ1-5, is DAMVIQNPRYQVTQFGKPVTLSCSQTLNHNVMYWYQQKSSQAPKLLFHYYDKDFNNEADTPDNFQSRRPNTSFCFLDIRSPGLGDTAMYLCATSRRSGLSNQPQHFGDGTRLSIL.

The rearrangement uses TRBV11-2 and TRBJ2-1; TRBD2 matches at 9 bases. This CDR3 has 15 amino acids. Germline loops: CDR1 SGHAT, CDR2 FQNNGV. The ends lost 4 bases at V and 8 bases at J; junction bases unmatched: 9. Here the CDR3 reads CASSWRAGGTDEQFF. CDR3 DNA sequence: TGTGCCAGCAGCTGGCGGGCGGGAGGGACGGATGAGCAGTTCTTC. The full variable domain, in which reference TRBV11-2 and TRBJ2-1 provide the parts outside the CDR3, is EAGVAQSPRYKIIEKRQSVAFWCNPISGHATLYWYQQILGQGPKLLIQFQNNGVVDDSQLPKDRFSAERLKGVDSTLKIQPAKLEDSAVYLCASSWRAGGTDEQFFGPGTRLTVL.

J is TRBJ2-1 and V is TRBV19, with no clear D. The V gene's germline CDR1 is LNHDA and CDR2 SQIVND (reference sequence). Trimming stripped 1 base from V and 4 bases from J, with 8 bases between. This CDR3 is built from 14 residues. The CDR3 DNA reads TGTGCCAGTAGTATAGCGGAGCCTTACAATGAGCAGTTCTTC. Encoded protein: CASSIAEPYNEQFF.